Listed below are T cell receptor beta chains from one sample, sequenced in a study of T cell repertoires in cytomegalovirus infection. TCRdb re-analysed the reads in MiXCR, keeping a single row per CDR3 protein. This table has approximately 390,000 distinct CDR3 sequences, about 32% appearing once. Which antigens these TCRs recognize remains unknown. This sample comprised cultured PBMCs, obtained from culture after CMV antigen stimulation. These receptors were taken from a human donor in good health (CMV status not recorded). Some clones in this sample may be carry-over from other donors' samples. CDR3s include the opening cysteine and the closing phenylalanine or tryptophan. A D gene is named only where the DNA matches it firmly. Size values are once, few and many counts, or a class for expanded clones, and some rows have none.

clone size,D gene,V gene,J gene,CDR3 DNA,CDR3 protein
few,TRBD1,TRBV5-1,TRBJ1-5,TGCGCCAGCAGTCGTGGGACAGACTTCAATCAGCCCCAGCATTTT,CASSRGTDFNQPQHF
NA,NA,TRBV20-1,TRBJ1-1,TGCAGGGGACGTGGCACAGGGACTGAAGCTTTCTTT,CRGRGTGTEAFF
NA,TRBD2,TRBV28,TRBJ2-3,TGTGCCAGCAGTTTGATAGCGGGAGGCTACACAGATACGCAGTATTTT,CASSLIAGGYTDTQYF
few,TRBD1,TRBV4-1,TRBJ1-5,TGCGCCAGCAGCCAACTCCGGTCGGACAGGTACAATCAGCCCCAGCATTTT,CASSQLRSDRYNQPQHF
few,TRBD1,TRBV28,TRBJ1-6,TGTGCCAGCAGTGCCGGGACAGGCCGCAATTCACCCCTCCACTTT,CASSAGTGRNSPLHF
NA,NA,TRBV11-3,TRBJ2-5,TGTGCCAGCAGCTTAATTCTGAAAGAGACCCAGTACTTC,CASSLILKETQYF
few,TRBD2,TRBV4-2,TRBJ2-1,TGTGCCAGCAGCCAAATTACTAGCGGGAGGCCTAATGAGCAGTTCTTC,CASSQITSGRPNEQFF
few,NA,TRBV19,TRBJ1-6,TGTGCCAGTAGTGTGCCACCGGGACGGTATAATTCACCCCTCCACTTT,CASSVPPGRYNSPLHF
NA,NA,TRBV7-9,TRBJ2-3,TGTGCCAGCAGCTTAGAGCGCCGCACAGATACGCAGTATTTT,CASSLERRTDTQYF
NA,TRBD2,TRBV9,TRBJ2-4,TGTGCCAGCAGCGTAGGAGAAGCGGGAGTAACCAAAAACATTCAGTACTTC,CASSVGEAGVTKNIQYF
few,NA,TRBV12-5,TRBJ2-3,TGTGCTAGTGGTCCCTGGGGGCCAGATACGCAGTATTTT,CASGPWGPDTQYF
few,NA,TRBV7-8,TRBJ1-2,TGTGCCAGCAGCTCACAGGGCTACTATGGCTACACCTTC,CASSSQGYYGYTF
many,TRBD2,TRBV7-9,TRBJ2-7,TGTGCCAGCAGCTCCGTATCTTTTAGCGGGAGCTCCTACGAGCAGTACTTC,CASSSVSFSGSSYEQYF
few,NA,TRBV6-1,TRBJ2-1,TGTGCCAGCAGTGTGACGGAGTACAATGAGCAGTTCTTC,CASSVTEYNEQFF
NA,TRBD1,TRBV7-2,TRBJ2-1,TGTGCCAGCAGGTTTCCGGGACAGGGCCCCAATGAGCAGTTCTTC,CASRFPGQGPNEQFF
NA,NA,TRBV2,TRBJ2-7,TGTGCCAGCAGTGCACTTACCTACGAGCAGTACTTC,CASSALTYEQYF
NA,NA,TRBV20-1,TRBJ1-2,TGCAGTGCTAGAGTGCCCGGCTTCTATGGCTACACCTTC,CSARVPGFYGYTF
many,TRBD2,TRBV7-2,TRBJ2-7,TGTGCCAGCAGCTTAGTCCCCATAGCGGGAGGGAACTACGAGCAGTACTTC,CASSLVPIAGGNYEQYF
few,TRBD2,TRBV3-1,TRBJ2-1,TGTGCCAGCAGCACCGGGACTAGCGGGAGAGGGTACAATGAGCAGTTCTTC,CASSTGTSGRGYNEQFF
NA,NA,TRBV7-6,TRBJ2-1,TGTGCCAGCAGCACCCCGTCTAATTCGGATGAGCAGTTCTTC,CASSTPSNSDEQFF
few,NA,TRBV12-3/TRBV12-4,TRBJ2-7,TGTGCCAGCAGTTTAGAAGGGACCGTAGCCCCCGAGCAGTACTTC,CASSLEGTVAPEQYF
NA,NA,TRBV19,TRBJ2-1,TGTGCCAGTAGTATAGGGCGGCTCCTAAGGAATGAGCAGTTCTTC,CASSIGRLLRNEQFF
NA,TRBD1,TRBV19,TRBJ1-1,TGTGCCAGTAGACGGCACGGACAGGGCACTGAAGCTTTCTTT,CASRRHGQGTEAFF
few,NA,TRBV6-1,TRBJ2-7,TGTGCCAGCAGTGACAGGGTTCTCTACGAGCAGTACTTC,CASSDRVLYEQYF
NA,TRBD1,TRBV7-6,TRBJ2-1,TGTGCCAGCAGCGAGCGGACAGGATACAATGAGCAGTTCTTC,CASSERTGYNEQFF
NA,NA,TRBV6-2/TRBV6-3,TRBJ2-7,TGTACCAGCAGTTTCGGACGCCCATACGAGCAGTACTTC,CTSSFGRPYEQYF
NA,TRBD1,TRBV28,TRBJ1-5,TGTGCCAGCAGTTCAAGGACAGGGAGTTATAGCAATCAGCCCCAGCATTTT,CASSSRTGSYSNQPQHF
NA,NA,TRBV7-6,TRBJ2-5,TGTGCCAGCAGTCTCCGAGTTTGGGAGACCCAGTACTTC,CASSLRVWETQYF
many,TRBD2,TRBV12-3/TRBV12-4,TRBJ2-1,TGTGCCAGCAGGTCGGGGGGTCGACCCGGGACTGCCGACCTGGGATCCTACAATGAGCAGTTCTTC,CASRSGGRPGTADLGSYNEQFF
few,NA,TRBV12-3/TRBV12-4,TRBJ1-5,TGTGCCAGCAGTCAAGACGGTAATCAGCCCCAGCATTTT,CASSQDGNQPQHF
few,NA,TRBV4-2,TRBJ2-4,TGTGCCAGCAGCCAAGAAGAGATACAGTACTTC,CASSQEEIQYF
NA,TRBD2,TRBV5-3,TRBJ2-5,TGTGCCAGCAGCTTCCGGGGGGTCCAAGAGACCCAGTACTTC,CASSFRGVQETQYF
NA,TRBD2,TRBV7-8,TRBJ2-4,TGTGCCAGCAGCTTAGGGAACCGGGGGGAGTGGGGCGAAAACATTCAGTACTTC,CASSLGNRGEWGENIQYF
NA,TRBD1,TRBV5-1,TRBJ2-1,TGCGCCAGCACTCCTGCCGGGGACAGGGTGGGGTTCTTC,CASTPAGDRVGFF
few,TRBD2,TRBV5-4,TRBJ2-3,TGTGCCAGCAGAGTAGCGGGAGTGGATGGCACAGATACGCAGTATTTT,CASRVAGVDGTDTQYF
few,NA,TRBV7-2,TRBJ1-4,TGTGCCAGCAGCTTGGTGCCCTTCGCAAAACTGTTTTTT,CASSLVPFAKLFF
NA,NA,TRBV29-1,TRBJ1-2,TGCAGCGTTGATAGATCCCCAGCAACTAACTATGGCTACACCTTC,CSVDRSPATNYGYTF
NA,NA,TRBV11-3,TRBJ2-2,TGTGCCAGCAGCCCGGTAGGGGACGGGGAGCTGTTTTTT,CASSPVGDGELFF
NA,TRBD1,TRBV7-2,TRBJ2-6,TGTGCCAGCAGCCCGTCAGGGGGCAATTCTGGGGCCAACGTCCTGACTTTC,CASSPSGGNSGANVLTF
NA,NA,TRBV6-5,TRBJ2-2,TGTGCCAGTAGTCCGTTCGTGACAGGCGCCGGGGAGCTGTTTTTT,CASSPFVTGAGELFF
few,NA,TRBV14,TRBJ1-6,TGTGCCAGCAGCCAAGTCGATGTCAGACAGTATAATTCACCCCTCCACTTT,CASSQVDVRQYNSPLHF
NA,TRBD1,TRBV20-1,TRBJ1-2,TGCAGTGCCTTGGACAGGGGGCTGGGTGGCTACACCTTC,CSALDRGLGGYTF
many,TRBD1,TRBV12-3/TRBV12-4,TRBJ1-5,TGTGCCAGCAAGACAGGGTGGGGGGATCAGCCCCAGCATTTT,CASKTGWGDQPQHF
NA,NA,TRBV14,TRBJ2-2,TGTGCCAGCAGCTCCGCACAGTGGAACACCGGGGAGCTGTTTTTT,CASSSAQWNTGELFF
many,NA,TRBV7-2,TRBJ2-1,TGTGCCAGCAGCTTGTTCGATGAGCAGTTCTTC,CASSLFDEQFF
NA,NA,TRBV30,TRBJ2-1,TGTGCCTGGAGTGGCCCTGAGCAGTTCTTC,CAWSGPEQFF